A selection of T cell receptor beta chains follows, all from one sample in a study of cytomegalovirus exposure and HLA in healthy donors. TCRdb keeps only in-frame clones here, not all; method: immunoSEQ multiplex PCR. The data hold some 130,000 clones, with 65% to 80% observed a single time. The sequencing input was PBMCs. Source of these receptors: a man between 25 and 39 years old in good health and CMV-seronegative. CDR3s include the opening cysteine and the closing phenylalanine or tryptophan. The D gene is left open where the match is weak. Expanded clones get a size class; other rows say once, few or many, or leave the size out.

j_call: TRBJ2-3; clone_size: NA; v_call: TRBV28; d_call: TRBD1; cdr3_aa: CASSGRDRDATEPQYF; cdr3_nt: TGTGCCAGCAGTGGACGGGACAGGGACGCTACAGAACCGCAGTATTTT
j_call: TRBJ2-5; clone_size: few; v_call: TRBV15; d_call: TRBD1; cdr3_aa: CATSSRGQGVETQYF; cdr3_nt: TGTGCCACCAGCAGTAGGGGACAGGGGGTGGAGACCCAGTACTTC
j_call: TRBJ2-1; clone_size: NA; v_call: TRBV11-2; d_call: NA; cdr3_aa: CASSLVDSLNEQFF; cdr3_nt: TGTGCCAGCAGCTTAGTGGACTCTCTAAATGAGCAGTTCTTC
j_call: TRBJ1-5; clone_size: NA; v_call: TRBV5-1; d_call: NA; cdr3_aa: CASSEDSRNQPQHF; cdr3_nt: TGCGCCAGCAGCGAGGACAGCAGAAATCAGCCCCAGCATTTT
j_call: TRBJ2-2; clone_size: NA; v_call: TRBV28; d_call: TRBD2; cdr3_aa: CASSSRPGLDEYGELFF; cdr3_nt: TGTGCCAGCAGCTCCAGGCCGGGACTAGATGAGTACGGGGAGCTGTTTTTT
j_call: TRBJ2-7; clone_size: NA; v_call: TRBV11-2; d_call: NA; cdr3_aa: CASSLGAAYEQYF; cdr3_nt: TGTGCCAGCAGCCTAGGGGCCGCCTACGAGCAGTACTTC
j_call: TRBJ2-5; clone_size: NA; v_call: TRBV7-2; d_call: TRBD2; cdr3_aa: CASSSSRLADQETQYF; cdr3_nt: TGTGCCAGCAGCTCTAGTCGGCTAGCGGACCAAGAGACCCAGTACTTC
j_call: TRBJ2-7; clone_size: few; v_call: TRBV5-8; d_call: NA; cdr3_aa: CASSLWYRAVQSYEQYF; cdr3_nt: TGTGCCAGCAGCTTGTGGTACAGGGCAGTCCAGTCCTACGAGCAGTACTTC
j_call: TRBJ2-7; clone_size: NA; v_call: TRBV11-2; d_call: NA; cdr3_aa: CASRRGGPYEQYF; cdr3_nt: TGTGCCAGTAGAAGGGGGGGGCCCTACGAGCAGTACTTC
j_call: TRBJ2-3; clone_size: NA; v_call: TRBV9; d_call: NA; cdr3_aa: CASSVEGGGAGTDTQYF; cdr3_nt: TGTGCCAGCAGCGTAGAGGGGGGAGGGGCCGGCACAGATACGCAGTATTTT
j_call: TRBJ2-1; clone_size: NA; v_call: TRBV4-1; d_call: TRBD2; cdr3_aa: CASSLTGLAGPWQFF; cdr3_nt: TGCGCCAGCAGCCTAACGGGACTAGCGGGACCGTGGCAGTTCTTC
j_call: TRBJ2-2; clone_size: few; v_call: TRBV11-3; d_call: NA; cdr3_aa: CASSLGGGTGELFF; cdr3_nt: TGTGCCAGCAGCTTAGGAGGGGGCACCGGGGAGCTGTTTTTT
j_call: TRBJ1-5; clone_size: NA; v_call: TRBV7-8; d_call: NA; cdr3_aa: CASSPLGSQPQHF; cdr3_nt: TGTGCCAGCAGCCCGTTGGGGAGTCAGCCCCAGCATTTT
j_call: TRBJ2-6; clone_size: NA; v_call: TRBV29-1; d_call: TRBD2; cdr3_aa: CSRRGVSGANVLTF; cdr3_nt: TGCAGCAGGCGGGGGGTCTCTGGGGCCAACGTCCTGACTTTC
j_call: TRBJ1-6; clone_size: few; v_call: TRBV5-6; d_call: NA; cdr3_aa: CASSWGPGLSNSPLHF; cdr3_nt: TGTGCCAGCAGCTGGGGACCGGGACTGAGTAATTCACCCCTCCACTTT
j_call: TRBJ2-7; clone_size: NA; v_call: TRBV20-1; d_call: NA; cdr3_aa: CSVTQGNEQYF; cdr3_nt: TGCAGTGTTACACAGGGCAACGAGCAGTACTTC
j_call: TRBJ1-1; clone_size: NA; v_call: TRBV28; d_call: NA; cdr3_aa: CASNSGGHHTEAFF; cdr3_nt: TGTGCCAGCAATTCGGGGGGGCACCACACTGAAGCTTTCTTT
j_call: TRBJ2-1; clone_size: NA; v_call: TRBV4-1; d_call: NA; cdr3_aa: CASSQVRDSFSEQFF; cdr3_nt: TGCGCCAGCAGCCAAGTGCGAGACAGTTTTTCGGAGCAGTTCTTC
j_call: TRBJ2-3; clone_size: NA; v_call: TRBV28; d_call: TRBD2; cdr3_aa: CASRESGRDTDTQYF; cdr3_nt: TGTGCCAGCAGGGAGAGCGGGAGAGACACAGATACGCAGTATTTT
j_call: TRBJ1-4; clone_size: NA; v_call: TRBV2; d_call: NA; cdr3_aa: CASRPNREGEKLFF; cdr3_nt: TGTGCCAGCAGGCCAAACAGGGAGGGAGAAAAACTGTTTTTT
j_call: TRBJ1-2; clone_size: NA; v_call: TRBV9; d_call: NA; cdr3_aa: CASSLQGDGYTF; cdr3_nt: TGTGCCAGCAGCCTACAAGGGGATGGCTACACCTTC
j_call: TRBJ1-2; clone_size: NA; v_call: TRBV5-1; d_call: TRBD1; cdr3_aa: CASRDRVVDGYTF; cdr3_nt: TGCGCCAGCCGGGACAGGGTAGTTGACGGCTACACCTTC
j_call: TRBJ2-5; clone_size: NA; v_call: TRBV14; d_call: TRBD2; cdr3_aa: CASSPGLAGERETQYF; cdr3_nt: TGTGCCAGCAGCCCCGGACTAGCGGGAGAGAGGGAGACCCAGTACTTC
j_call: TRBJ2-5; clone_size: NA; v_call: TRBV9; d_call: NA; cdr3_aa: CASSVRGLAAKRNSQETQYF; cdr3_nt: TGTGCCAGCAGCGTAAGGGGATTGGCCGCAAAACGAAACTCACAAGAGACCCAGTACTTC
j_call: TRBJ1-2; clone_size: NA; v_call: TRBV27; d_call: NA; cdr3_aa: CASSLSSFGQLSGKTF; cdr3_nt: TGTGCCAGCAGTTTATCCTCGTTCGGACAGCTTTCAGGAAAGACCTTC
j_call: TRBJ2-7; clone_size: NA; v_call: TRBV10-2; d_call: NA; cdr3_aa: CASSPLSYEQYF; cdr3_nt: TGCGCCAGCAGTCCGCTATCCTACGAGCAGTACTTC
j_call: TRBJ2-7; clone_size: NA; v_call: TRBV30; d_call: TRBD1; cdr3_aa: CAWSPTTGSSEQYF; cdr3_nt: TGTGCCTGGAGTCCCACGACAGGGTCCAGCGAGCAGTACTTC
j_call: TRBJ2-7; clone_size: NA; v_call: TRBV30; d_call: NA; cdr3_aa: CAWSGTGFEQYF; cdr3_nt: TGTGCCTGGAGCGGTACAGGGTTCGAGCAGTACTTC
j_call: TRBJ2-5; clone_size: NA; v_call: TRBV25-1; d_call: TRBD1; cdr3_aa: CASSVRGQGAGETQYF; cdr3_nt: TGTGCCAGCAGTGTGAGAGGACAGGGGGCGGGGGAGACCCAGTACTTC
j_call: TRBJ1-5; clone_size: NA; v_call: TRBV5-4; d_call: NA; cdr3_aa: CASRTQGNGNQPQHF; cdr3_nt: TGTGCCAGCAGGACGCAGGGAAACGGCAATCAGCCCCAGCATTTT
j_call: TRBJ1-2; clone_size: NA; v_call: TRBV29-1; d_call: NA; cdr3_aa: CSADGGTTGLGYTF; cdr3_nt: TGCAGCGCAGATGGGGGCACTACAGGGCTTGGCTACACCTTC
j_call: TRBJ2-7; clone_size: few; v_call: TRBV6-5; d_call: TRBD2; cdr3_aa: CASRHGLAGVGEQYF; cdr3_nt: TGTGCCAGCAGACACGGACTAGCGGGAGTGGGGGAGCAGTACTTC
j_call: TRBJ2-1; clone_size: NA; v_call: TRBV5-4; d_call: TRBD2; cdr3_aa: CASSWVAGGFGQNEQFF; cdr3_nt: TGTGCCAGCAGCTGGGTAGCGGGAGGGTTCGGACAGAATGAGCAGTTCTTC
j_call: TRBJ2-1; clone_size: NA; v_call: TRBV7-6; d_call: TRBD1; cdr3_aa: CASSLDPSTGDQFF; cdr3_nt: TGTGCCAGCAGCTTAGACCCCTCAACAGGGGACCAGTTCTTC
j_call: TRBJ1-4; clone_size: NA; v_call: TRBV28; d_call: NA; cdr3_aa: CASSQGGTNEKLFF; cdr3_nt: TGTGCCAGCAGCCAAGGGGGTACTAATGAAAAACTGTTTTTT
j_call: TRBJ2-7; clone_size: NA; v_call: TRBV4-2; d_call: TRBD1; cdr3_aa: CASSQGTGDYEQYF; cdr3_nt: TGTGCCAGCAGCCAAGGGACAGGCGACTACGAGCAGTACTTC
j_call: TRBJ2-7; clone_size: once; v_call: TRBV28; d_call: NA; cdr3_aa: CASSLTTAYEQYF; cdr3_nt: TGTGCCAGCAGTTTAACTACCGCCTACGAGCAGTACTTC
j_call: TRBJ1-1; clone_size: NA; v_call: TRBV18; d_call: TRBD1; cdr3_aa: CASALQGESTEAFF; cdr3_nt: TGTGCCAGCGCTTTGCAGGGGGAGTCCACTGAAGCTTTCTTT
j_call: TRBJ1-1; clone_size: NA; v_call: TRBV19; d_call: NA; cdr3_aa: CASSIELNRRAFF; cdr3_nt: TGTGCCAGTAGTATCGAACTTAATCGGCGGGCTTTCTTT
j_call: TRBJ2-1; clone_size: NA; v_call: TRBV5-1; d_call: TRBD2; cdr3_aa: CASSLFGTSGRYEQFF; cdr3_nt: TGCGCCAGCAGCTTATTTGGGACTAGCGGGAGGTATGAGCAGTTCTTC
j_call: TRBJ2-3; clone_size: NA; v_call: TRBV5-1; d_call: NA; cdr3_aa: CASSLWRTSTDTQYF; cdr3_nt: TGCGCCAGCAGCTTGTGGCGGACTAGCACAGATACGCAGTATTTT